Listed below are T cell receptor beta chains from one sample, sequenced in a study of T-cell memory formation after mild COVID-19. TCRdb re-analysed the 5' RACE reads in MiXCR, keeping a single row per CDR3 protein. The sample has hundreds of thousands of distinct CDR3 sequences, 20% seen once. Sequencing was carried out using PBMCs or a T cell subset sorted from them (not recorded which). These TCRs come from an adult woman who had mild COVID-19 (a few samples of this study predate the infection). Cell type and time point are not known. Both conserved end residues are part of each CDR3. D genes are given only for firm matches. A clone size is listed for some rows: how often the clone was seen (once, few, many), or a class if it is expanded.

TRBJ1-2 TRBV7-2 many . TGTGCCAGCAGCTTAGGGGGACCGCTAAACTATGGCTACACCTTC CASSLGGPLNYGYTF
TRBJ1-2 TRBV6-2/TRBV6-3 . . TGTGCCAGCAGTCGAGCCGTGACACTCGCCTATGGCTACACCTTC CASSRAVTLAYGYTF
TRBJ2-2 TRBV6-5 few . TGTGCCAGCAGTTACGGGGGGGCCCGGAACACCGGGGAGCTGTTTTTT CASSYGGARNTGELFF
TRBJ2-3 TRBV10-3 many . TGTGCCATCGCGGCTGCGCGGACCCGCGTGTTCACAGATACGCAGTATTTT CAIAAARTRVFTDTQYF
TRBJ1-4 TRBV6-5 . . TGTGCCAGCAGGGGGTCCGAAGTGGGGGGGAGCAATGAAAAACTGTTTTTT CASRGSEVGGSNEKLFF
TRBJ1-1 TRBV12-3/TRBV12-4 . . TGTGCCAGCAGTAATGAGGCAGGGTACCCGAACACTGAAGCTTTCTTT CASSNEAGYPNTEAFF
TRBJ2-5 TRBV7-3 . . TGTGCCAGCAGCTTAAGGGCAGGGTTCCAAGAGACCCAGTACTTC CASSLRAGFQETQYF
TRBJ2-5 TRBV5-1 . TRBD1 TGCGCCAGCAGCTTTAAAGGGACAGGCTCCCAGACCCAGTACTTC CASSFKGTGSQTQYF
TRBJ1-2 TRBV7-3 . . TGTGCCAGCAGCCCCGGGCCCCTGGAGGGCTACACCTTC CASSPGPLEGYTF
TRBJ2-5 TRBV2 . TRBD2 TGTGCCAGCAGTGAATCGACTAGCGCGGCGTACCAAGAGACCCAGTACTTC CASSESTSAAYQETQYF
TRBJ2-7 TRBV12-3/TRBV12-4 few . TGTGCCAGCAGCAACCGACACTACGAGCAGTACTTC CASSNRHYEQYF
TRBJ1-5 TRBV11-2 few TRBD1 TGTGCCAGCAGCTTAGGCGGGACAGAAGATCAGCCCCAGCATTTT CASSLGGTEDQPQHF
TRBJ2-5 TRBV7-8 . TRBD2 TGTGCCAGCAGCCCAAACGGCCTAGCGGCCCGGGGGGGGGCCCAGTACTTC CASSPNGLAARGGAQYF
TRBJ2-7 TRBV10-3 few TRBD2 TGTGCCATCAGCGGGGGAAGCGGGAGCCAGTACGAGCAGTACTTC CAISGGSGSQYEQYF
TRBJ2-2 TRBV20-1 . . TGCAGTGCTCCCCAACAGAACACCGGGGAGCTGTTTTTT CSAPQQNTGELFF
TRBJ1-2 TRBV14 . . TGTGCCAGCAGCCCGTCGGGTAGCAACTATGGCTACACCTTC CASSPSGSNYGYTF
TRBJ2-1 TRBV7-3 few TRBD2 TGTGCCAGCAGCCTCGGTGCCGGGACTAGCGGGGGCGAAAAGTTCTTC CASSLGAGTSGGEKFF
TRBJ1-5 TRBV12-3/TRBV12-4 . TRBD1 TGTGCCAGCAGTTCCGGACAGGATCAGCCCCAGCATTTT CASSSGQDQPQHF
TRBJ2-5 TRBV4-3 few . TGCGCCAGCAGCCAAGATGTGCGAGAGACCCAGTACTTC CASSQDVRETQYF
TRBJ2-2 TRBV11-2 few TRBD1 TGTGCCAGCAGCTTAAAGGACAGGGCGAACACCGGGGAGCTGTTTTTT CASSLKDRANTGELFF
TRBJ2-3 TRBV4-2 many . TGTGCCAGCAGCCCAGACTATATGAGCGGCGGGCCCCTCACAGATACGCAGTATTTT CASSPDYMSGGPLTDTQYF
TRBJ2-7 TRBV4-2 few TRBD1 TGTGCCAGCAGCCAAGACCGACGGACAGGTGTTAAGGACGAGCAGTACTTC CASSQDRRTGVKDEQYF
TRBJ2-4 TRBV15 . . TGTGCCACCTTGGGGGGGGCGAGGGACATTCAGTACTTC CATLGGARDIQYF
TRBJ2-3 TRBV7-9 . . TGTGCCAGCAGCCCAAGAAGGACAGGCGGGGGCACAGATACGCAGTATTTT CASSPRRTGGGTDTQYF
TRBJ2-5 TRBV10-3 many TRBD2 TGTGCCACCACTACTAGCGGGGGCATAGAGACCCAGTACTTC CATTTSGGIETQYF
TRBJ2-1 TRBV11-3 . TRBD2 TGTGCCAGCAGCTTAACTGGACTAGACCGCAATGAGCAGTTCTTC CASSLTGLDRNEQFF
TRBJ1-5 TRBV6-2/TRBV6-3 . . TGTGCCAGCAGTCGGACCGTTGTTAGCAATCAGCCCCAGCATTTT CASSRTVVSNQPQHF
TRBJ1-3 TRBV11-2 . . TGTGCCAGCAGCTTAGGTCGGATTTTAGCGGGGGCCGGGAGTTCTGGAAACACCATATATTTT CASSLGRILAGAGSSGNTIYF
TRBJ1-5 TRBV2 . . TGTGCCAGCAGTGATCGGCAGGAGGGGTATCAGCCCCAGCATTTT CASSDRQEGYQPQHF
TRBJ1-1 TRBV7-8 . TRBD1 TGTGCCAGCAGCCTAAGGACAGGGGATCTTCACACTGAAGCTTTCTTT CASSLRTGDLHTEAFF
TRBJ2-3 TRBV5-1 . . TGCGCCAGCTCCAGGACATCCTCTAGCACAGATACGCAGTATTTT CASSRTSSSTDTQYF
TRBJ1-2 TRBV6-6 few TRBD1 TGTGCCAGCAGTTACCGAAGACAGGGGAGCTTTAACTATGGCTACACCTTC CASSYRRQGSFNYGYTF
TRBJ2-7 TRBV27 few . TGTGCCAGCAGTTCCCAGCTAGGGTTTCCCTACGAGCAGTACTTC CASSSQLGFPYEQYF
TRBJ1-1 TRBV10-3 . TRBD1 TGTGCCATCGGGGGACAGGGGAAGTCAACGAACACTGAAGCTTTCTTT CAIGGQGKSTNTEAFF
TRBJ2-3 TRBV12-3/TRBV12-4 . TRBD1 TGTGCCAGCAGTTTACAACAGGGGGCCGATACGCAGTATTTT CASSLQQGADTQYF
TRBJ1-4 TRBV27 . TRBD1 TGTGCCAGCAGGCACAGGGGGGCTAATGAAAAACTGTTTTTT CASRHRGANEKLFF
TRBJ1-2 TRBV13 . TRBD1 TGTTCCAGCAGCCCATCCACAGGGGACAACTATGGCTACACCTTC CSSSPSTGDNYGYTF
TRBJ2-2 TRBV6-1 . TRBD1 TGTGCCAGCCCCCGTGGGACAGTGACCGGGGAGCTGTTTTTT CASPRGTVTGELFF
TRBJ1-5 TRBV12-3/TRBV12-4 . . TGTGCCAGCAGTCCGAGAACTGGACAGCGCAATCAGCCCCAGCATTTT CASSPRTGQRNQPQHF
TRBJ2-5 TRBV7-3 few TRBD2 TGTGCCAGCAGCTTAGGGGCTAGCGGGAGTCTAGAGACCCAGTACTTC CASSLGASGSLETQYF
TRBJ2-3 TRBV4-2 . TRBD2 TGTGCCAGCAGACGTACGGGGGGGGGCTTTGATACGCAGTATTTT CASRRTGGGFDTQYF